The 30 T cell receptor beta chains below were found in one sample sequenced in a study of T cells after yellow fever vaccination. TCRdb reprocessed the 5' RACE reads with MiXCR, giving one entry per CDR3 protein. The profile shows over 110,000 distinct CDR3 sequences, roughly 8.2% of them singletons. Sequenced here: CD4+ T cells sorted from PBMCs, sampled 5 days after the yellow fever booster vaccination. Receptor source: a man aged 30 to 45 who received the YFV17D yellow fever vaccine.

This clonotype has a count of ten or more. The CDR3 DNA reads TGTGCCACCAGTGATCCGGGACAGGGGGCTACCGGGGAGCTGTTTTTT. Its translation: CATSDPGQGATGELFF. The chain is built from TRBV24-1 and TRBJ2-2; 12 bases map to TRBD1. V gave up 3 bases and J gave up 5 bases; unmatched junction bases: 3. The CDR3 length is 16 residues. Looked up from germline, CDR1 is KGHDR and CDR2 is SFDVKD.

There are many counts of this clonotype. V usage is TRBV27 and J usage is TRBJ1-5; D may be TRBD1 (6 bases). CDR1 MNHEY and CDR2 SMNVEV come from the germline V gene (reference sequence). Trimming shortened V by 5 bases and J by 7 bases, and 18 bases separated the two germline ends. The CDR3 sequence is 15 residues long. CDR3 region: CASSETGRREQPQHF. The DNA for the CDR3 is TGTGCCAGCAGTGAGACAGGCAGGCGGGAGCAGCCCCAGCATTTT.

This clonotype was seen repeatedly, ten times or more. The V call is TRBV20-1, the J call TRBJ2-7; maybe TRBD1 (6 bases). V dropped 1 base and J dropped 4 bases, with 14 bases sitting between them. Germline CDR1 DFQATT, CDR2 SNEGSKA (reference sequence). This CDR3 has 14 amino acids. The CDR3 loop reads CSARVDRSQYEQYF. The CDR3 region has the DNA TGCAGTGCTAGAGTTGACAGGTCACAGTACGAGCAGTACTTC.

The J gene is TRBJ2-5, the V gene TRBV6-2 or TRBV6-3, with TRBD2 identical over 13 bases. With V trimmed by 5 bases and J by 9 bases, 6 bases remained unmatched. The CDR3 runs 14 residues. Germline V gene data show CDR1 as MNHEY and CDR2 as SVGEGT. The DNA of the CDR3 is TGTGCCAGCAGTATACTAGCGGGAGGGCCGCCCCAGTACTTC. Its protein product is CASSILAGGPPQYF.

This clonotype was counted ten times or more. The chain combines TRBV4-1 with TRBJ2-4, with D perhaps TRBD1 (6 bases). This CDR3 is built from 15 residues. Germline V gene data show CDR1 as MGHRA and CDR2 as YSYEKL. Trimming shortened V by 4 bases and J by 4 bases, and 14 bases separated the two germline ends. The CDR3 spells CASSPSRDMKNIQYF. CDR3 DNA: TGCGCCAGCAGCCCGTCTAGGGACATGAAAAACATTCAGTACTTC.

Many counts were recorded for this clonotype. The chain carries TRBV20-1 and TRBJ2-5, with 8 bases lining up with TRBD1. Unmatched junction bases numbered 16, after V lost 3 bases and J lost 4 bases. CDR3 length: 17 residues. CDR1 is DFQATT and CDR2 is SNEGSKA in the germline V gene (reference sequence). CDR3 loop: CSARGAQTGERGETQYF. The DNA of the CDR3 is TGCAGTGCTAGGGGGGCCCAGACAGGGGAGAGGGGAGAGACCCAGTACTTC.

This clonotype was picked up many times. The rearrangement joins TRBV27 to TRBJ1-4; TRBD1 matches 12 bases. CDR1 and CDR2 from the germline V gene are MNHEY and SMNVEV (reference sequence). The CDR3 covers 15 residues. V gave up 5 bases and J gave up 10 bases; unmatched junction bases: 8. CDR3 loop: CASSPPGTGGGKLFF. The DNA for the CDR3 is TGTGCCAGCAGTCCCCCCGGGACAGGGGGCGGAAAACTGTTTTTT.

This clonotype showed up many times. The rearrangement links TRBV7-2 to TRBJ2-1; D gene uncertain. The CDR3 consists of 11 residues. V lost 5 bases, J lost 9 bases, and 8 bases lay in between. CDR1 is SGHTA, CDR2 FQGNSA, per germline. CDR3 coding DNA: TGTGCCAGCAGCCCTATTCCTGAGCAGTTCTTC. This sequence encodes CASSPIPEQFF.

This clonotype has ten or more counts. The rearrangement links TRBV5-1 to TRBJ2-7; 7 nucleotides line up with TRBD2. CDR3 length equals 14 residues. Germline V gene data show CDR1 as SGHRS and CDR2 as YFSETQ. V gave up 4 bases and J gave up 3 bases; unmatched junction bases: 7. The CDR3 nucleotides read TGCGCCAGCAGCCAAGCGGGACTAAACTACGAGCAGTACTTC. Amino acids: CASSQAGLNYEQYF.

The CDR3 DNA is TGTGCCAGCAGCGAGGCCGGGACAGGGGGCCCTGGAAACACCATATATTTT. Its translation: CASSEAGTGGPGNTIYF. V and J are TRBV5-4 and TRBJ1-3; 12 bases map to TRBD1. The junction had 7 bases not matched to a gene; V was cut back by 4 bases and J by 2 bases. The V gene's germline CDR1 is SGHNT and CDR2 YYREEE (reference sequence). This CDR3 contains 17 residues.

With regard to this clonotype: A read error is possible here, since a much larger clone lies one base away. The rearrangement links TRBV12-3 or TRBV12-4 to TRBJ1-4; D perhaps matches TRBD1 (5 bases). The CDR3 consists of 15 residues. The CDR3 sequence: CTSTPGGAANEKLFF. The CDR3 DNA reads TGTACCAGCACCCCAGGCGGGGCTGCTAATGAAAAACTGTTTTTT.

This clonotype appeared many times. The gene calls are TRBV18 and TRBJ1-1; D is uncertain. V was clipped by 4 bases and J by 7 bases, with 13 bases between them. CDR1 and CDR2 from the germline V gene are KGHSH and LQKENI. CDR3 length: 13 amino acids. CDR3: CASSRSRDSEAFF. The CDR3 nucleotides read TGTGCCAGCTCACGCAGCAGAGATAGTGAAGCTTTCTTT. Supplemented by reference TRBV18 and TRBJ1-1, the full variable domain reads NAGVMQNPRHLVRRRGQEARLRCSPMKGHSHVYWYRQLPEEGLKFMVYLQKENIIDESGMPKERFSAEFPKEGPSILRIQQVVRGDSAAYFCASSRSRDSEAFFGQGTRLTVV.

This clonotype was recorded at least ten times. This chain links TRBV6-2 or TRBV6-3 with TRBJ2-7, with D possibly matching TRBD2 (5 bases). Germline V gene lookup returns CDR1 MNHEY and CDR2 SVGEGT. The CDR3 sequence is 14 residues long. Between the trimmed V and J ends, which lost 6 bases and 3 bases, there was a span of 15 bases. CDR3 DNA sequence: TGTGCCAGCAGCCCCTCCGGGATTCGCTACGAGCAGTACTTC. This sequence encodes CASSPSGIRYEQYF.

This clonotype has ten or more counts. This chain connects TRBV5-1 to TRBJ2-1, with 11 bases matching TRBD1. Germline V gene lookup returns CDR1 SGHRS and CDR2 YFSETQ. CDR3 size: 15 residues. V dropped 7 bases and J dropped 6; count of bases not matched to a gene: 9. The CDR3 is CASSSGTGGRNEQFF. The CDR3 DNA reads TGCGCCAGCTCGTCCGGGACAGGGGGACGCAATGAGCAGTTCTTC. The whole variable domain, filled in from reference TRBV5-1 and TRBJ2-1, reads KAGVTQTPRYLIKTRGQQVTLSCSPISGHRSVSWYQQTPGQGLQFLFEYFSETQRNKGNFPGRFSGRQFSNSRSEMNVSTLELGDSALYLCASSSGTGGRNEQFFGPGTRLTVL.

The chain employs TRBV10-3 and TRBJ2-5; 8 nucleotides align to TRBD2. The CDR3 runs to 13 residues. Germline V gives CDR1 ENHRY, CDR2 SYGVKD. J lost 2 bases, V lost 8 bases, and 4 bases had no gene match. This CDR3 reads CAISGTRQETQYF. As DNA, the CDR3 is TGTGCCATCTCCGGGACTAGGCAAGAGACCCAGTACTTC.

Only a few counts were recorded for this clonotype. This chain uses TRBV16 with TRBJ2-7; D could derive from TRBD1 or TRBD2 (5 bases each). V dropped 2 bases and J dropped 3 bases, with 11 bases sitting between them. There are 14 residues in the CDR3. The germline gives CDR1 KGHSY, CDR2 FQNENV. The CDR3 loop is CASSQRDGLYEQYF. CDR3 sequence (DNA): TGTGCCAGCAGCCAACGGGACGGTCTCTACGAGCAGTACTTC.

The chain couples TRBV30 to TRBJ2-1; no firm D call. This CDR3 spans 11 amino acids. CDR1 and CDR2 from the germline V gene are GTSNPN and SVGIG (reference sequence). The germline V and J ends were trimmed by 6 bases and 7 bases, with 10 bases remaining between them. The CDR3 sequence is CACRAANEQFF. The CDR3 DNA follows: TGTGCCTGCCGAGCAGCGAATGAGCAGTTCTTC.

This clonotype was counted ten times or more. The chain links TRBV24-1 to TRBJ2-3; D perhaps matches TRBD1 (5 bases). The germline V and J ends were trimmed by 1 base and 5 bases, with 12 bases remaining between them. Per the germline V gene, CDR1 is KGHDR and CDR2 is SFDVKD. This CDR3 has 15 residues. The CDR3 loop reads CATSDLAAGQDTQYF. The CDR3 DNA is TGTGCCACCAGTGATTTAGCAGCTGGACAAGATACGCAGTATTTT.

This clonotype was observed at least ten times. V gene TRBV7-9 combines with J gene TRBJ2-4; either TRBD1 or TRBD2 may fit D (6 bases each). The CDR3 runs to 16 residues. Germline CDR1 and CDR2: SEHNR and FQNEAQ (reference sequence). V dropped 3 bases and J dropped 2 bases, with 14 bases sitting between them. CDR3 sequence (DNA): TGTGCCAGCAGCTTTACCGGGGGCGCGACCAAAAACATTCAGTACTTC. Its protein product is CASSFTGGATKNIQYF. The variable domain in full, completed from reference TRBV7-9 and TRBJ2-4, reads DTGVSQNPRHKITKRGQNVTFRCDPISEHNRLYWYRQTLGQGPEFLTYFQNEAQLEKSRLLSDRFSAERPKGSFSTLEIQRTEQGDSAMYLCASSFTGGATKNIQYFGAGTRLSVL.

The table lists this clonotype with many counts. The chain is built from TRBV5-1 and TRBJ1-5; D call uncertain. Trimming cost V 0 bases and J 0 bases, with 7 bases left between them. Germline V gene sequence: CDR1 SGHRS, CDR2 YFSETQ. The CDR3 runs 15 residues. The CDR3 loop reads CASSLEGGSNQPQHF. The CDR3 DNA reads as TGCGCCAGCAGCTTGGAGGGAGGTAGCAATCAGCCCCAGCATTTT.

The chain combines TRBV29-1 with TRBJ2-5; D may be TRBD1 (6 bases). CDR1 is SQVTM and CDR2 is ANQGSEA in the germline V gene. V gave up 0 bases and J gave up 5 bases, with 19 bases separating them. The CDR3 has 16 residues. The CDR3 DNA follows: TGCAGCGTTGAAGAGAAGAGAGTAGGGGGAACTGAGACCCAGTACTTC. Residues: CSVEEKRVGGTETQYF.

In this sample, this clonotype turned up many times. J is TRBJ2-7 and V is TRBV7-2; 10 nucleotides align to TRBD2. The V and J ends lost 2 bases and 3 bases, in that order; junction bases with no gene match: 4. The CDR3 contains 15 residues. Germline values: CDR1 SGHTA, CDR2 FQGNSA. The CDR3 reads CASSLPGTSVYEQYF. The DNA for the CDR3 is TGTGCCAGCAGCTTACCCGGGACTAGCGTCTACGAGCAGTACTTC.

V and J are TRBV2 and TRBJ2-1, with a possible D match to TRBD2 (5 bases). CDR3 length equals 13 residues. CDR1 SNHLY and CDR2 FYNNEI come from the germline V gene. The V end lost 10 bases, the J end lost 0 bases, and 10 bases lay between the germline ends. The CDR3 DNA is TGTGCCACCCAACTAGACTCCTACAATGAGCAGTTCTTC. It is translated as CATQLDSYNEQFF.

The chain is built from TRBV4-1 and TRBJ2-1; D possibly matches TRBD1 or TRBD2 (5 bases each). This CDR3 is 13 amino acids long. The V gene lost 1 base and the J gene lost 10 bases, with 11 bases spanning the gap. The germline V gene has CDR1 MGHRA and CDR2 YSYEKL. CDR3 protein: CASSQGGVTEQFF. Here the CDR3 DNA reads TGCGCCAGCAGCCAAGGAGGGGTTACGGAGCAGTTCTTC.

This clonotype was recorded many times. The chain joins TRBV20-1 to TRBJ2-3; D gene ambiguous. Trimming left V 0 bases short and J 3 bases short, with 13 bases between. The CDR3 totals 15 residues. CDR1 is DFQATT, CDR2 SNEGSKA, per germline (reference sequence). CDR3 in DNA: TGCAGTGCTAGAGATCTTGGGGTTGGGACAGATACGCAGTATTTT. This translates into CSARDLGVGTDTQYF.

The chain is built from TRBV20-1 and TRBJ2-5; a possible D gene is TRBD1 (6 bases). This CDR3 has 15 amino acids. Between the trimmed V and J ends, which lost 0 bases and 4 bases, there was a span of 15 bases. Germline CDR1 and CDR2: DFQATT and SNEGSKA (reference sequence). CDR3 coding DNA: TGCAGTGCTAGAGATTGGTCAGGGGTGGGAGAGACCCAGTACTTC. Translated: CSARDWSGVGETQYF.

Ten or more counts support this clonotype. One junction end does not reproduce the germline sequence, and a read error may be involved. This chain's CDR3 is CASSHSIGDSGATQYF. Written as DNA, the CDR3 is TGTGCCAGCAGTCACTCGATAGGGGACTCCGGGGCGACCCAGTACTTC. The rearrangement links TRBV6-5 to TRBJ2-5, with D perhaps TRBD2 (6 bases). Germline lookup yields CDR1 MNHEY and CDR2 SVGAGI. The CDR3 is 16 amino acids.

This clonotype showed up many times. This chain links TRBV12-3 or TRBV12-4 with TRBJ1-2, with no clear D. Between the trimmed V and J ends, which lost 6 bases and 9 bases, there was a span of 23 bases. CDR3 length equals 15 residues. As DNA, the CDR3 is TGTGCCAGCAGGCGGGAAAACCGAGTGCGAGGGCGCTACACCTTC. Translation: CASRRENRVRGRYTF.

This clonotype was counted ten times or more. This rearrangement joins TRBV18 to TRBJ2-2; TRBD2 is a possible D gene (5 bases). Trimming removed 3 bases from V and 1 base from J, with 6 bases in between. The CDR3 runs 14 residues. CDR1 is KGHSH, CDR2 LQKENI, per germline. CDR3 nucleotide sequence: TGTGCCAGCTCACCTGGGAGGAACACCGGGGAGCTGTTTTTT. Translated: CASSPGRNTGELFF.

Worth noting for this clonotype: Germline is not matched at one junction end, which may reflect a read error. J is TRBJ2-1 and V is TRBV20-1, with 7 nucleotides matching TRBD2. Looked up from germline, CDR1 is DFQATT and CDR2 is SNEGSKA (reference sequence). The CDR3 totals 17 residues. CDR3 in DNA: TGCTGTGCTAGAGACCCCCGGTCGGCTAGCGGAGACAATGAGCAGTTCTTC. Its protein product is CCARDPRSASGDNEQFF.